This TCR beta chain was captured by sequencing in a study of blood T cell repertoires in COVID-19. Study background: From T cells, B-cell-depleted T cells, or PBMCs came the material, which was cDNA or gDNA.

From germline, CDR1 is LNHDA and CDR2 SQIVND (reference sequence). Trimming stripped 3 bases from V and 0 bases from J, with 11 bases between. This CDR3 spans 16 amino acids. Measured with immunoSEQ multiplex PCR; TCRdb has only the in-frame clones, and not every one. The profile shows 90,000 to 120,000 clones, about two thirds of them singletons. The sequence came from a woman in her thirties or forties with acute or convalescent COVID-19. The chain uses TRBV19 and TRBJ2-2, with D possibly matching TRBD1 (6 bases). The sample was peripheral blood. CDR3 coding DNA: TGTGCCAGTAGTATTGTGCAGGGGACGAACACCGGGGAGCTGTTTTTT. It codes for CASSIVQGTNTGELFF.